The 29 T cell receptor beta chains in this list originate from one sample, sequenced in a study of primary melanoma T cells and metastatic recurrence. Measured with immunoSEQ multiplex PCR; TCRdb has only the in-frame clones, and not every one. This sample has about 670 clones, with around four fifths found just once. The sequenced sample consisted of melanoma tumor tissue. These receptors were collected from a human donor with melanoma.

The chain couples TRBV6-8 to TRBJ1-1; D is unclear. The V end lost 5 bases, the J end lost 8 bases, and 15 bases lay between the germline ends. The germline gives CDR1 MNHGY, CDR2 SAAAGT. This CDR3 has 13 residues. This chain's CDR3 is CASSDGEGREAFF. CDR3 nucleotides: TGTGCCAGCAGTGACGGGGAAGGCAGGGAAGCTTTCTTT.

The gene calls are TRBV29-1 and TRBJ2-6, with D perhaps TRBD2 (6 bases). V lost 4 bases to trimming and J lost 2 bases, with 15 bases between them. This CDR3 comprises 16 residues. The germline V gene has CDR1 SQVTM and CDR2 ANQGSEA. CDR3 sequence: CSVGRDGGAGANVLTF. For the CDR3, the DNA is TGCAGCGTTGGACGGGACGGAGGGGCTGGGGCCAACGTCCTGACTTTC. The complete variable domain, with remaining parts taken from reference TRBV29-1 and TRBJ2-6, reads SAVISQKPSRDICQRGTSLTIQCQVDSQVTMMFWYRQQPGQSLTLIATANQGSEATYESGFVIDKFPISRPNLTFSTLTVSNMSPEDSSIYLCSVGRDGGAGANVLTFGAGSRLTVL.

This chain joins TRBV12-5 and TRBJ1-4; 10 nucleotides agree with TRBD1. Germline loops: CDR1 LGHNT, CDR2 FRNRAP. With V trimmed by 0 bases and J by 6 bases, 1 base remained unmatched. The CDR3 loop spans 15 amino acids. This CDR3 reads CASGLVGTGDEKLFF. DNA of the CDR3: TGTGCTAGTGGTTTGGTCGGGACAGGGGATGAAAAACTGTTTTTT.

The chain uses TRBV11-3 and TRBJ1-3; D remains unclear. V gave up 2 bases and J gave up 0 bases, with 11 bases separating them. CDR3 length: 16 amino acids. Germline assignment: CDR1 SGHNT and CDR2 YENEEA. CDR3 sequence: CASSLISPNSGNTIYF. The CDR3 DNA sequence: TGTGCCAGCAGCTTAATATCACCGAACTCTGGAAACACCATATATTTT. The complete variable domain, with remaining parts taken from reference TRBV11-3 and TRBJ1-3, reads EAGVVQSPRYKIIEKKQPVAFWCNPISGHNTLYWYLQNLGQGPELLIRYENEEAVDDSQLPKDRFSAERLKGVDSTLKIQPAELGDSAVYLCASSLISPNSGNTIYFGEGSWLTVV.

This chain links TRBV30 with TRBJ1-2; 8 positions agree with TRBD1. The CDR3 sequence is 12 residues long. From germline, CDR1 is GTSNPN and CDR2 SVGIG (reference sequence). Trimming at V came to 5 bases and at J to 6 bases, leaving 5 bases not matched to a gene. The CDR3 reads CAWGGQGDGYTF. CDR3 bases: TGTGCCTGGGGTGGACAGGGAGATGGCTACACCTTC.

By share, this clone ranks as hyperexpanded. The chain recombines TRBV5-1 with TRBJ2-2; the match to TRBD2 covers 7 bases. V lost 2 bases to trimming and J lost 6 bases; unmatched junction nucleotides: 4. Germline V lookup: CDR1 SGHRS, CDR2 YFSETQ. The CDR3 length is 14 residues. This CDR3 is CASSFNGGSGELFF. The CDR3 DNA follows: TGCGCCAGCAGCTTTAACGGGGGGTCCGGGGAGCTGTTTTTT.

V gene TRBV19 combines with J gene TRBJ1-2; D possibly corresponds to TRBD1 (5 bases). Per germline, CDR1 LNHDA and CDR2 SQIVND (reference sequence). Trimming took off 7 bases at V and 4 bases at J, with 10 bases between the two ends. The CDR3 totals 12 residues. The CDR3 here is CASTREGYGYTF. The CDR3 nucleotides read TGTGCCAGTACCAGGGAAGGCTATGGCTACACCTTC.

The sample holds a few counts of this clone. The chain has TRBV15 and TRBJ2-2; perhaps TRBD2 as D (7 bases). This CDR3 is built from 17 residues. V gave up 3 bases and J gave up 2 bases, with 16 bases separating them. Germline V CDR1 and CDR2: LNHNV, YYDKDF (reference sequence). The CDR3 DNA sequence: TGTGCCACCAGCAGTGCCAAGGGGGGGCATAACACCGGGGAGCTGTTTTTT. It is translated as CATSSAKGGHNTGELFF.

The V gene is TRBV6-8, the J gene TRBJ2-7, with D possibly being TRBD1 or TRBD2 (5 bases each). Germline CDR1 and CDR2: MNHGY and SAAAGT. V lost 11 bases to trimming and J lost 4 bases, with 15 bases between them. The CDR3 is 12 residues long. CDR3 sequence reads: CAASGAQYEQYF. In DNA, the CDR3 is TGTGCCGCTTCCGGGGCACAATACGAGCAGTACTTC.

The V and J genes are TRBV18 and TRBJ2-7; 9 bases agree with TRBD1. Germline V gives CDR1 KGHSH, CDR2 LQKENI. The CDR3 covers 14 residues. The V and J ends lost 3 bases and 4 bases, in that order; junction bases with no gene match: 4. DNA of the CDR3: TGTGCCAGCTCACCGGGACAGGGATTTTACGAGCAGTACTTC. Its translation: CASSPGQGFYEQYF.

The chain joins TRBV6-8 to TRBJ2-7, with 10 bases aligning to TRBD1. This CDR3 has 14 amino acids. Germline V gene lookup returns CDR1 MNHGY and CDR2 SAAAGT. Trimming at V came to 10 bases and at J to 4 bases, leaving 10 bases not matched to a gene. CDR3 loop: CATWNRDRGYEQYF. The CDR3 DNA is TGTGCCACATGGAACCGGGACAGGGGTTACGAGCAGTACTTC.

The V call is TRBV18, the J call TRBJ2-7; unclear D gene. Between the trimmed V and J ends, which lost 0 bases and 0 bases, there was a span of 9 bases. The CDR3 is 15 residues long. Germline CDR1 reads KGHSH; CDR2 reads LQKENI. CDR3 loop: CASSPPGASSYEQYF. In nucleotides, the CDR3 is TGTGCCAGCTCACCACCGGGCGCAAGCTCCTACGAGCAGTACTTC.

In its sample, this clone was seen a few times. This chain connects TRBV15 to TRBJ2-7; D unresolved. Germline V gene data show CDR1 as LNHNV and CDR2 as YYDKDF (reference sequence). Trimming stripped 0 bases from V and 3 bases from J, with 12 bases between. The CDR3 spans 15 residues. Here the CDR3 reads CATSREQGSGYEQYF. The CDR3 region has the DNA TGTGCCACCAGCAGAGAGCAAGGATCCGGCTACGAGCAGTACTTC. The full variable domain, rest sourced from reference TRBV15 and TRBJ2-7, is DAMVIQNPRYQVTQFGKPVTLSCSQTLNHNVMYWYQQKSSQAPKLLFHYYDKDFNNEADTPDNFQSRRPNTSFCFLDIRSPGLGDTAMYLCATSREQGSGYEQYFGPGTRLTVT.

The rearrangement joins TRBV6-8 to TRBJ1-1; tentatively, D is TRBD1 (6 bases). V was pared by 6 bases and J by 5 bases, with 19 bases between. The CDR3 covers 15 residues. Germline V gene lookup returns CDR1 MNHGY and CDR2 SAAAGT. The CDR3 loop is CASSALGAGTTEAFF. The CDR3 DNA is TGTGCCAGCAGCGCCCTGGGGGCAGGGACGACTGAAGCTTTCTTT.

J is TRBJ2-7 and V is TRBV11-3, with 9 bases aligning to TRBD1. The ends lost 3 bases at V and 0 bases at J; junction bases unmatched: 9. The germline CDR1 and CDR2 sequences are SGHNT and YENEEA. This CDR3 has 17 residues. CDR3 DNA sequence: TGTGCCAGCAGCTTTGAAACCCGGGACAGGGTCTCCTACGAGCAGTACTTC. This codes for CASSFETRDRVSYEQYF.

The chain links TRBV12-5 to TRBJ1-3, with unresolved D. Trimming pared 0 bases from V and 4 bases from J, leaving 13 bases between. Germline lookup yields CDR1 LGHNT and CDR2 FRNRAP. This CDR3 contains 16 residues. The CDR3 loop is CASGLVLTREGNTIYF. The CDR3 coding sequence is TGTGCTAGTGGTTTGGTTTTGACGAGGGAGGGAAACACCATATATTTT.

The chain joins TRBV6-8 to TRBJ2-3, with D perhaps being TRBD1 or TRBD2 (5 bases each). V lost 0 bases and J 2 bases, leaving 15 bases between the germline ends. This CDR3 has 17 residues. The germline gives CDR1 MNHGY, CDR2 SAAAGT. The chain's CDR3 is CASSYSRGSWDTDTQYF. The DNA of the CDR3 is TGTGCCAGCAGTTACTCGAGGGGTAGTTGGGACACAGATACGCAGTATTTT.

The V call is TRBV6-8, the J call TRBJ2-2, with 7 bases that match TRBD1. Germline-derived CDR1 and CDR2 are MNHGY and SAAAGT. This CDR3 region has 15 residues. V trimming: 6 bases; J trimming: 4 bases; junction bases outside the gene matches: 8. CDR3 in DNA: TGTGCCAGCAGAGTAGACAGGGCGGTCACCGGGGAGCTGTTTTTT. Translation: CASRVDRAVTGELFF.

The chain combines TRBV11-3 with TRBJ2-3; TRBD1 matches 7 bases. There are 16 residues in the CDR3. Trimming took 4 bases from V and 2 from J; bases not matched to a gene: 9. CDR1 is SGHNT, CDR2 YENEEA, per germline. The CDR3 DNA reads as TGTGCCAGCAGCTCCGGGACAGCCCCTTACACAGATACGCAGTATTTT. This sequence encodes CASSSGTAPYTDTQYF.

This rearrangement joins TRBV19 to TRBJ2-7, with 8 bases fitting TRBD1. V dropped 5 bases and J dropped 2; count of bases not matched to a gene: 5. This CDR3 contains 14 residues. The germline V gene has CDR1 LNHDA and CDR2 SQIVND (reference sequence). CDR3: CASSFYRGAYEQYF. CDR3 nucleotides: TGTGCCAGTAGTTTCTACAGGGGGGCCTACGAGCAGTACTTC.

The chain is built from TRBV29-1 and TRBJ1-2; TRBD1 might be the D (6 bases). V was cut by 6 bases and J by 4 bases, with 18 bases left in between. CDR1 is SQVTM, CDR2 ANQGSEA, per germline. The length of the CDR3 is 14 residues. CDR3: CSVHTGAGAYGYTF. The CDR3 nucleotides read TGCAGCGTCCACACCGGGGCAGGGGCCTATGGCTACACCTTC.

This chain connects TRBV15 to TRBJ1-1; D is unresolved. The CDR3 is 14 residues long. V gave up 6 bases and J gave up 1 base, with 12 bases separating them. CDR1 and CDR2 (germline): LNHNV, YYDKDF (reference sequence). The DNA of the CDR3 is TGTGCCACCAGTAGGCAGCCCGAGAACACTGAAGCTTTCTTT. This sequence encodes CATSRQPENTEAFF.

This clone was seen more than once but under ten times. V usage is TRBV11-3 and J usage is TRBJ1-2; tentative D call: TRBD1 (5 bases). The CDR3 spans 15 residues. Deletions cut 4 bases from V and 7 bases from J, with 19 bases between. CDR1 is SGHNT, CDR2 YENEEA, per germline. In DNA form, the CDR3 reads TGTGCCAGCAGCTCCTCAGGGACCTCCCCTTTTGGCTACACCTTC. Translated, it gives CASSSSGTSPFGYTF.

This chain joins TRBV19 and TRBJ2-7; TRBD1 is a possible D gene (5 bases). The CDR3 consists of 16 residues. Trimming cost V 5 bases and J 1 base, with 18 bases left between them. CDR1 and CDR2 from the germline V gene are LNHDA and SQIVND (reference sequence). The CDR3 nucleotides read TGTGCCAGTAGTCCGCAGACAGTCCTAGGGTCCTACGAGCAGTACTTC. Amino acid sequence: CASSPQTVLGSYEQYF.

V usage is TRBV11-3 and J usage is TRBJ1-2; perhaps TRBD1 as D (5 bases). Germline V gene data show CDR1 as SGHNT and CDR2 as YENEEA. Between the trimmed V and J ends, which lost 4 bases and 4 bases, there was a span of 19 bases. The CDR3 sequence is 16 residues long. The CDR3 DNA reads as TGTGCCAGCAGCTCCGACGTGCAGGGCGTTCGCTATGGCTACACCTTC. It yields the protein CASSSDVQGVRYGYTF.

The rearrangement links TRBV23-1 to TRBJ2-1; perhaps TRBD1 as D (6 bases). TRBV23-1 qualifies as an ORF whose function is uncertain. V lost 6 bases and J 10 bases, leaving 16 bases between the germline ends. This CDR3 comprises 13 residues. The CDR3 reads CASSLTGGWEQFF. The CDR3 DNA reads as TGCGCCAGCAGCTTGACAGGTGGGTGGGAGCAGTTCTTC.

The chain couples TRBV7-7 to TRBJ1-1, with D perhaps TRBD1 (6 bases). Germline CDR1 reads SSHAT; CDR2 reads FNYEAQ (reference sequence). The CDR3 extends over 16 amino acids. Trimming took 3 bases from V and 4 from J, leaving 18 bases between them. CDR3 amino acids: CASSLRFRGGSTEAFF. The CDR3 DNA is TGTGCCAGCAGCTTGAGGTTCAGGGGCGGAAGCACTGAAGCTTTCTTT.

V and J are TRBV6-1 and TRBJ2-3; 9 bases fit TRBD2. Germline trimming cut 1 base from V and 2 bases from J; bases unmatched to any gene: 4. Looked up from germline, CDR1 is MNHNS and CDR2 is SASEGT. CDR3 size: 16 residues. CDR3 nucleotide sequence: TGTGCCAGCAGTGAAGGGGCTAGCGGGAACACAGATACGCAGTATTTT. It yields the protein CASSEGASGNTDTQYF.

V gene TRBV11-3 combines with J gene TRBJ2-5, with 9 positions matching TRBD2. Losses at the gene ends were 5 bases for V and 9 bases for J; bases not matched to a gene: 10. Germline CDR1 and CDR2: SGHNT and YENEEA. The CDR3 has 14 amino acids. This chain's CDR3 is CASSLRLAAGAQYF. The CDR3 DNA is TGTGCCAGCAGCCTGCGACTAGCGGCCGGGGCCCAGTACTTC.